The T cell receptor beta chain described here comes from a study of blood T cell repertoires in COVID-19. Overall study context: From the United States, Italy and Spain came samples of acute and convalescent COVID-19. In each case, the material was cDNA or gDNA derived from T cells, B-cell-depleted T cells, or PBMCs.

In the original analysis: How many nucleated cells were present was estimated from reference gene primer amplification. Clones were sequenced by immunoSEQ multiplex PCR, and TCRdb holds only the in-frame ones, with some missing. V and J calls and clone size are as listed in that table; D and trimming were resolved from the DNA. The profile shows 120,000 to 150,000 clones, about 90% of them singletons. CDR3 length: 18 residues. V was trimmed by 5 bases and J by 4 bases, leaving 26 bases between them. Germline CDR1 is MNHEY and CDR2 is SVGEGT. The chain couples TRBV6-2 or TRBV6-3 to TRBJ2-5; D is possibly TRBD2 (6 bases). This clonotype was sampled from a woman between 55 and 75 years old with acute or convalescent COVID-19. Material for sequencing was peripheral blood. The CDR3 DNA reads TGTGCCAGCAGTCAAACCCACGTTGCGACTAGTACGGCAGAGACCCAGTACTTC. Translation: CASSQTHVATSTAETQYF.